Included here is one T cell receptor beta chain sequence, with context. The sample comes from a study of OX40 agonist ivuxolimab in advanced cancers. Germline assignment: CDR1 MDHEN and CDR2 SYDVKM. There are 12 residues in the CDR3. Trimming cost V 5 bases and J 10 bases, with 15 bases left between them. Exclusion of a patient followed from autoimmune disease history or systemic immunosuppression. Blood draws occurred at baseline, cycle 4 day 1, and cycle 7 day 1. Only in-frame clones appear in the TCRdb table, and some are missing; sequencing was by immunoSEQ multiplex PCR. This sample has 80,000 to 130,000 clones; about nine tenths occur once, and the top ten carry approximately 0.3%.

The chain is built from TRBV28 and TRBJ2-7; no firm D call. The clonotype was recovered from an adult with an advanced solid tumor such as melanoma, head and neck, liver or kidney cancer. Sample: CD4+ or CD8+ T cells sorted from blood, taken in a trial of the OX40 agonist ivuxolimab. The CDR3 DNA is TGTGCCAGCAGTATACGGAGCCGGGCCCAGTACTTC. Its translation is CASSIRSRAQYF.